The 14 T cell receptor beta chains listed next were all sequenced from one sample in a study of blood T cell repertoires in COVID-19. Assay used: immunoSEQ multiplex PCR; TCRdb lists only in-frame clones, some missing. The sample lists approximately 280,000 clones, approximately 84% occurring once. What was sequenced was peripheral blood. These receptors originate from a woman aged 30 to 39 who had recovered from COVID-19.

This chain links TRBV7-2 with TRBJ2-7; 12 bases fit TRBD2. V was clipped by 6 bases and J by 1 base; unmatched bases: 7. Germline CDR1 is SGHTA and CDR2 is FQGNSA. This CDR3 is 16 amino acids long. The CDR3 DNA reads as TGTGCCAGCAGAAGGTGGACTAGCGGGGATTCCTACGAGCAGTACTTC. This translates into CASRRWTSGDSYEQYF.

This chain links TRBV10-3 with TRBJ1-5; D is undetermined. Trimming took off 3 bases at V and 4 bases at J, with 4 bases between the two ends. From germline, CDR1 is ENHRY and CDR2 SYGVKD. The CDR3 runs to 12 residues. The CDR3 DNA reads as TGTGCCATCAGTGATACAAATCAGCCCCAGCATTTT. Translating it yields CAISDTNQPQHF.

The rearrangement uses TRBV3-1 (or the pseudogene TRBV3-2) and TRBJ2-6, with D uncertain. The CDR3 has 19 amino acids. Germline CDR1 is LGHDT and CDR2 is YNNKEL (reference sequence). The ends were cut back, 2 bases at V and 0 bases at J, with 17 bases in the middle. CDR3 sequence (DNA): TGTGCCAGCAGCCAAAACCAATCCCCACAAGTCTCTGGGGCCAACGTCCTGACTTTC. It yields the protein CASSQNQSPQVSGANVLTF.

The chain is built from TRBV27 and TRBJ2-7, with 9 bases matching TRBD1. The V and J ends lost 5 bases and 6 bases, in that order; junction bases with no gene match: 5. This CDR3 region has 13 residues. The germline V gene has CDR1 MNHEY and CDR2 SMNVEV (reference sequence). CDR3 DNA sequence: TGTGCCAGCAGTCGACAGGGGGTCAGCGAGCAGTACTTC. Its protein is CASSRQGVSEQYF.

This chain uses TRBV30 with TRBJ1-2, with TRBD1 as a possible D gene (5 bases). V lost 1 base and J lost 9, with 18 bases in between. This CDR3 has 14 amino acids. Germline V gene data show CDR1 as GTSNPN and CDR2 as SVGIG (reference sequence). The CDR3 region is CAWSDGGAHFRYTF. The CDR3, as DNA: TGTGCCTGGAGTGACGGAGGGGCTCACTTTCGCTACACCTTC. Filled out from reference TRBV30 and TRBJ1-2, the complete variable domain reads SQTIHQWPATLVQPVGSPLSLECTVEGTSNPNLYWYRQAAGRGLQLLFYSVGIGQISSEVPQNLSASRPQDRQFILSSKKLLLSDSGFYLCAWSDGGAHFRYTFGSGTRLTVV.

The chain joins TRBV19 to TRBJ2-5; 8 positions match TRBD1. The germline V gene has CDR1 LNHDA and CDR2 SQIVND (reference sequence). V was clipped by 2 bases and J by 5 bases; unmatched bases: 4. The CDR3 extends over 14 amino acids. DNA for the CDR3: TGTGCCAGTAGTATACAGGGGGCCGGCGAGACCCAGTACTTC. Protein sequence: CASSIQGAGETQYF. Combining the CDR3 with reference TRBV19 and TRBJ2-5 gives the whole variable domain DGGITQSPKYLFRKEGQNVTLSCEQNLNHDAMYWYRQDPGQGLRLIYYSQIVNDFQKGDIAEGYSVSREKKESFPLTVTSAQKNPTAFYLCASSIQGAGETQYFGPGTRLLVL.

This clone has at least ten counts. The chain joins TRBV3-1 (or the pseudogene TRBV3-2) to TRBJ1-2; 7 bases line up with TRBD1. CDR1 is LGHDT and CDR2 is YNNKEL in the germline V gene (reference sequence). The CDR3 runs 14 residues. The V segment lost 4 bases and the J segment 4 bases; nucleotides outside the gene matches: 6. The CDR3 reads CASSRATGRYGYTF. For the CDR3, the DNA is TGTGCCAGCAGCCGAGCGACAGGGCGCTATGGCTACACCTTC.

The rearrangement uses TRBV7-2 and TRBJ2-7; D is uncertain. V lost 3 bases to trimming and J lost 1 base, with 7 bases between them. The CDR3 has 13 amino acids. Germline values: CDR1 SGHTA, CDR2 FQGNSA. For the CDR3, the DNA is TGTGCCAGCAGCTTGGTAGATTCCTACGAGCAGTACTTC. Protein: CASSLVDSYEQYF.

This chain connects TRBV25-1 to TRBJ1-2; D is ambiguous. The V end lost 4 bases, the J end lost 4 bases, and 4 bases lay between the germline ends. This CDR3 has 11 residues. Germline V gives CDR1 MGHDK, CDR2 SYGVNS. CDR3: CASSAGYGYTF. DNA for the CDR3: TGTGCCAGCAGTGCAGGCTATGGCTACACCTTC.

The CDR3 coding sequence is TGTGCCAGCAGACACGGGACTGATGACTCCTACGAGCAGTACTTC. This translates into CASRHGTDDSYEQYF. The rearrangement joins TRBV6-5 to TRBJ2-7; D might be TRBD2 (6 bases). Germline-derived CDR1 and CDR2 are MNHEY and SVGAGI. This CDR3 region has 15 residues. Trimming stripped 6 bases from V and 0 bases from J, with 15 bases between.

CDR3 sequence reads: CASSLGVTAGGTDTQYF. CDR3 in DNA: TGTGCCAGCAGTCTCGGGGTCACAGCGGGCGGCACAGATACGCAGTATTTT. This chain links TRBV28 with TRBJ2-3, with a possible D match to TRBD2 (6 bases). Germline V gene data show CDR1 as MDHEN and CDR2 as SYDVKM. The ends were cut back, 5 bases at V and 1 base at J, with 19 bases in the middle. The CDR3 has 17 residues.

The V and J genes are TRBV5-1 and TRBJ1-5, with D possibly being TRBD1 (6 bases). The CDR3 is made up of 13 amino acids. Germline CDR1 and CDR2: SGHRS and YFSETQ. Trimming removed 0 bases from V and 7 bases from J, with 8 bases in between. For the CDR3, the DNA is TGCGCCAGCAGCTTGGAGGGGGGGCAGCCCCAGCATTTT. Translation: CASSLEGGQPQHF. Drawing the rest from reference TRBV5-1 and TRBJ1-5, the complete variable domain is KAGVTQTPRYLIKTRGQQVTLSCSPISGHRSVSWYQQTPGQGLQFLFEYFSETQRNKGNFPGRFSGRQFSNSRSEMNVSTLELGDSALYLCASSLEGGQPQHFGDGTRLSIL.

V gene TRBV15 combines with J gene TRBJ2-7; 8 positions agree with TRBD1. Trimming at V came to 1 base and at J to 1 base, leaving 3 bases not matched to a gene. This CDR3 spans 15 amino acids. Germline CDR1 is LNHNV and CDR2 is YYDKDF (reference sequence). The CDR3 loop reads CATSRGGTGSYEQYF. CDR3 DNA sequence: TGTGCCACCAGCAGAGGGGGGACAGGTTCCTACGAGCAGTACTTC.

The chain couples TRBV19 to TRBJ2-2; TRBD2 matches at 8 bases. In germline, CDR1 is LNHDA, CDR2 SQIVND (reference sequence). Germline trimming cut 5 bases from V and 5 bases from J; bases unmatched to any gene: 10. This CDR3 is built from 16 residues. CDR3 sequence reads: CASSPYSGIGTGELFF. Here the CDR3 DNA reads TGTGCCAGTAGTCCTTATAGCGGGATCGGAACCGGGGAGCTGTTTTTT.